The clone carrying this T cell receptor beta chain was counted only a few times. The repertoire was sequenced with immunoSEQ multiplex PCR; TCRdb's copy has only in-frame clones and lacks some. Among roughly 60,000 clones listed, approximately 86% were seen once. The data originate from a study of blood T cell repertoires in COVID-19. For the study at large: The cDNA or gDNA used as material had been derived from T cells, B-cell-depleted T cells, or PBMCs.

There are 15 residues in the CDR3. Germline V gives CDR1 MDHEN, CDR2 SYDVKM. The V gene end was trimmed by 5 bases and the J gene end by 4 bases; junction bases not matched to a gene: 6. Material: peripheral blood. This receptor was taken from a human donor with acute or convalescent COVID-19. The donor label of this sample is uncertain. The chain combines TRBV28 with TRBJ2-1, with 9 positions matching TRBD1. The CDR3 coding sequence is TGTGCCAGCAGTAAGACAGGGGGGGTTTACAATGAGCAGTTCTTC. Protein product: CASSKTGGVYNEQFF.